A selection of T cell receptor beta chains follows, all from one sample in a study of control samples from healthy donors and cancer patients. Using immunoSEQ multiplex PCR, the repertoire was profiled, and TCRdb retains in-frame clones only, with some absent. The sample shows 70,000 to 100,000 clones, 70% to 90% of them seen only once. Material: PBMCs. These receptors were obtained from a woman aged 60-70 years with head and neck cancer. The CDR3 runs from the conserved cysteine through the conserved F or W. A D gene is named only where the DNA matches it firmly. Size values are once, few and many counts, or a class for expanded clones, and some rows have none.

clone size,D gene,J gene,V gene,CDR3 protein,CDR3 DNA
.,TRBD2,TRBJ2-1,TRBV27,CASRARTSYDNEQFF,TGTGCCAGCAGGGCACGGACTAGCTACGACAATGAGCAGTTCTTC
.,.,TRBJ1-5,TRBV27,CASSPRLETAQHF,TGTGCCAGCAGCCCTCGACTCGAGACGGCCCAGCATTTT
.,.,TRBJ1-2,TRBV4-2,CATSTVNYGYTF,TGTGCCACCTCGACAGTTAACTATGGCTACACCTTC
.,.,TRBJ2-3,TRBV19,CASRNPEVVTQYF,TGTGCCAGTAGAAATCCGGAGGTTGTTACGCAGTATTTT
.,.,TRBJ1-1,TRBV30,CACSIGPSGGTEAFF,TGTGCCTGTTCGATTGGACCCTCGGGGGGCACTGAAGCTTTCTTT
.,.,TRBJ2-7,TRBV7-2,CASSTQPSAYEQYF,TGTGCCAGCAGCACCCAGCCTAGCGCCTACGAGCAGTACTTC
.,.,TRBJ2-3,TRBV30,CAWSVVGSPATDTQYF,TGTGCCTGGAGTGTAGTTGGCAGTCCCGCCACAGATACGCAGTATTTT
.,TRBD2,TRBJ2-1,TRBV7-2,CASSLAVAGNGEQFF,TGTGCCAGCAGCTTAGCGGTAGCGGGAAACGGGGAGCAGTTCTTC
once,TRBD2,TRBJ2-5,TRBV28,CASSGGLAGVVGQETQYF,TGTGCCAGCAGTGGAGGACTAGCGGGAGTGGTGGGTCAAGAGACCCAGTACTTC
few,TRBD2,TRBJ2-1,TRBV7-2,CASSSGLAGANEQFF,TGTGCCAGCAGCTCGGGACTAGCGGGAGCGAATGAGCAGTTCTTC
.,.,TRBJ2-2,TRBV11-3,CASSLDPQVSGELFF,TGTGCCAGCAGCTTAGATCCCCAGGTTTCCGGGGAGCTGTTTTTT
.,TRBD1,TRBJ2-7,TRBV18,CASSPTTGGYEQYF,TGTGCCAGCTCACCAACGACAGGGGGCTACGAGCAGTACTTC
.,.,TRBJ2-7,TRBV25-1,CASRSGTYEQYF,TGTGCCAGCCGTAGCGGCACCTACGAGCAGTACTTC
few,.,TRBJ2-7,TRBV5-1,CASSFGTRRAETYEQYF,TGCGCCAGCAGCTTCGGAACCCGGCGGGCGGAAACCTACGAGCAGTACTTC
.,.,TRBJ1-1,TRBV3-1/TRBV3-2,CASSRQGDTEAFF,TGTGCCAGCAGCCGCCAGGGTGACACTGAAGCTTTCTTT
.,.,TRBJ2-1,TRBV14,CASSKYNEQFF,TGTGCCAGCAGTAAATACAATGAGCAGTTCTTC
.,TRBD2,TRBJ2-1,TRBV6-5,CASSPTSGDDNEQFF,TGTGCCAGCAGTCCGACTAGCGGGGATGACAATGAGCAGTTCTTC
.,TRBD1,TRBJ1-1,TRBV9,CASSAHTGAGTEAFF,TGTGCCAGCAGCGCCCATACAGGGGCAGGCACTGAAGCTTTCTTT
once,TRBD1,TRBJ2-1,TRBV19,CASSIMGQGIEQFF,TGTGCCAGTAGTATTATGGGACAGGGGATTGAGCAGTTCTTC
.,TRBD1,TRBJ1-6,TRBV7-2,CASSFVGQYNSPLHF,TGTGCCAGCAGCTTTGTGGGACAGTATAATTCACCCCTCCACTTT
.,TRBD1,TRBJ1-2,TRBV5-1,CASSDRDRVYGYTF,TGCGCCAGCAGCGACCGGGACAGGGTCTATGGCTACACCTTC
.,TRBD2,TRBJ2-7,TRBV6-2/TRBV6-3,CASSRSGLAGATSYEQYF,TGTGCCAGCAGCCGCTCGGGACTAGCGGGAGCCACCTCCTATGAGCAGTACTTC
.,TRBD1,TRBJ1-2,TRBV3-1/TRBV3-2,CASSHGEAGGRVGYTF,TGTGCCAGCAGCCATGGAGAGGCAGGGGGACGTGTGGGCTACACCTTC
.,TRBD2,TRBJ2-2,TRBV5-4,CASSKGLAGVTGELFF,TGTGCCAGCAGCAAGGGACTAGCGGGGGTCACCGGGGAGCTGTTTTTT
.,.,TRBJ2-1,TRBV29-1,CSVESGFF,TGCAGCGTTGAGTCGGGTTTCTTC
.,.,TRBJ2-5,TRBV11-2,CASSSRPPQETQYF,TGTGCCAGCAGCTCGAGACCTCCACAAGAGACCCAGTACTTC
.,.,TRBJ2-7,TRBV7-3,CASSPTADRAYEQYF,TGTGCCAGCAGCCCGACCGCGGACAGAGCCTACGAGCAGTACTTC
.,.,TRBJ1-1,TRBV6-1,CASSRGTEAFF,TGTGCCAGCAGTCGGGGCACTGAAGCTTTCTTT
.,.,TRBJ1-1,TRBV9,CASSVGQGGPTEAFF,TGTGCCAGCAGCGTAGGGCAGGGAGGTCCCACTGAAGCTTTCTTT
.,TRBD2,TRBJ2-7,TRBV28,CASRPRGGSGRYEQYF,TGTGCCAGCAGACCCCGGGGGGGTAGCGGGAGATACGAGCAGTACTTC
.,.,TRBJ1-5,TRBV27,CASPLGQGSQPQHF,TGTGCCAGCCCCCTGGGGCAGGGGAGCCAGCCCCAGCATTTT
.,.,TRBJ1-4,TRBV21-1,CASSISAGQGPSTNEKLFF,TGTGCCAGCAGCATCTCAGCTGGACAGGGACCTTCAACTAATGAAAAACTGTTTTTT
.,TRBD2,TRBJ2-7,TRBV10-3,CAIKTSGRYEQYF,TGTGCCATCAAGACTAGCGGGAGGTACGAGCAGTACTTC
.,.,TRBJ1-2,TRBV7-2,CASSLARTDGYTF,TGTGCCAGCAGCTTAGCGCGGACAGATGGCTACACCTTC
once,TRBD1,TRBJ1-2,TRBV27,CASSSADRVDGYTF,TGTGCCAGCAGTTCGGCGGACAGGGTTGACGGCTACACCTTC
.,TRBD2,TRBJ2-1,TRBV10-1,CASSERLAGSYNEQFF,TGCGCCAGCAGTGAGAGACTAGCGGGATCCTACAATGAGCAGTTCTTC
once,.,TRBJ2-1,TRBV30,CAWSVTGSSYNEQFF,TGTGCCTGGAGTGTAACCGGGAGCTCCTACAATGAGCAGTTCTTC
.,TRBD2,TRBJ2-5,TRBV6-5,CASSLGGSGETQYF,TGTGCCAGCAGCCTTGGCGGGAGCGGAGAGACCCAGTACTTC
.,.,TRBJ1-4,TRBV30,CAWSVIGAGATNEKLFF,TGTGCCTGGAGTGTAATCGGGGCCGGGGCAACTAATGAAAAACTGTTTTTT
.,TRBD2,TRBJ2-2,TRBV5-3,CARSSPGTSANTGELFF,TGTGCCAGAAGCTCCCCCGGGACTAGCGCCAACACCGGGGAGCTGTTTTTT
.,.,TRBJ2-5,TRBV19,CASSQRVKETQYF,TGTGCCAGTAGCCAGCGGGTTAAAGAGACCCAGTACTTC
.,.,TRBJ1-5,TRBV19,CASSPANQPQHF,TGTGCCAGTAGCCCTGCTAATCAGCCCCAGCATTTT
.,TRBD1,TRBJ1-5,TRBV12-5,CASGSDREKQPQHF,TGTGCTAGTGGGTCGGACAGGGAAAAACAGCCCCAGCATTTT
once,.,TRBJ2-5,TRBV24-1,CATSEARAGPGSVTQYF,TGTGCCACCAGTGAGGCCCGGGCAGGGCCTGGGTCGGTGACCCAGTACTTC
few,.,TRBJ1-2,TRBV20-1,CSARYHGYTF,TGCAGTGCTAGATACCATGGCTACACCTTC
.,.,TRBJ2-1,TRBV20-1,CSASSYRQSVGNEQFF,TGCAGTGCTAGTTCTTACCGACAATCAGTTGGCAATGAGCAGTTCTTC
.,.,TRBJ2-7,TRBV10-3,CAISWGYEQYF,TGTGCCATCAGTTGGGGATACGAGCAGTACTTC
once,TRBD2,TRBJ2-7,TRBV19,CASRALAGGYEQYF,TGTGCCAGTAGAGCACTAGCGGGAGGATACGAGCAGTACTTC
.,.,TRBJ2-2,TRBV11-2,CASSLIQADTGELFF,TGTGCCAGCAGCTTAATACAGGCGGACACCGGGGAGCTGTTTTTT
.,.,TRBJ2-1,TRBV5-6,CASSASLGKGYEQFF,TGTGCCAGCAGCGCGTCCCTCGGGAAAGGGTATGAGCAGTTCTTC